This T cell receptor (beta chain) is drawn from a study of T cell changes during pregnancy in multiple sclerosis. Here immunoSEQ multiplex PCR was the method, and the copy in TCRdb shows in-frame clones only, minus some. This sample has about 98,000 clones, with about 90% found just once. The CDR3 consists of 13 residues. V lost 7 bases and J lost 6; bases outside the gene matches: 6. In germline, CDR1 is MNHNS, CDR2 SASEGT. The chain couples TRBV6-1 to TRBJ2-1; 7 positions match TRBD2. The specimen was peripheral blood, collected after pregnancy. The clonotype was recovered from a female donor in good health, enrolled as a control in a pregnancy study. The CDR3 DNA is TGTGCCAGCAACGGACTAGTGAGCAATGAGCAGTTCTTC. This encodes CASNGLVSNEQFF.